Listed here are 19 T cell receptor beta chains from one sample, sequenced in a study of regulatory T cells in long-lasting Graves disease. In building TCR beta libraries, iRepertoire HTBI primers were used together with Arm-PCR of CDR3 regions. TCRdb re-analysed the multiplex PCR reads in MiXCR, keeping a single row per CDR3 protein. Found here are around 400,000 distinct CDR3 sequences, roughly a fifth of them singletons; the top ten hold roughly an eighth. Documented time point: persistent/refractory GD, antithyroid drugs over 5 years with positive TRAb. TCR sequences were obtained from RNA taken from PBMCs. The material sequenced was peripheral blood mononuclear cells (PBMCs), taken when the disease was refractory, from a patient treated with antithyroid drugs. The receptors here all came from a female donor with Graves disease.

This clonotype was seen ten or more times. The junction does not match germline at one end; this may be a read error. The chain combines TRBV20-1 with TRBJ1-1, with D hard to call. The CDR3 extends over 10 amino acids. CDR1 DFQATT and CDR2 SNEGSKA come from the germline V gene (reference sequence). This CDR3 reads CSAGLAGSFF. The CDR3 bases are TGCAGTGCTGGGCTAGCGGGAAGTTTCTTC.

At least ten counts were recorded for this clonotype. V and J are TRBV20-1 and TRBJ2-7; TRBD2 matches at 7 bases. This CDR3 is built from 14 residues. With 4 bases clipped from V and 2 bases from J, the junction kept 8 bases outside the gene matches. Germline CDR1 DFQATT, CDR2 SNEGSKA (reference sequence). The CDR3: CSATTSRAPYEQYF. CDR3 nucleotide sequence: TGCAGTGCTACGACTAGCCGAGCTCCCTACGAGCAGTACTTC.

This clonotype has a handful of counts. The CDR3 DNA reads as TGTGCCAGCCCCCGCAGCGGACAAGAGACCCAGTACTTC. Its protein product is CASPRSGQETQYF. The rearrangement links TRBV25-1 to TRBJ2-5, with D possibly being TRBD2 (5 bases). Trimming shortened V by 8 bases and J by 2 bases, and 12 bases separated the two germline ends. This CDR3 is 13 amino acids long. Germline CDR1 MGHDK, CDR2 SYGVNS.

This clonotype was detected ten times or more. The chain has TRBV2 and TRBJ2-4, with 9 bases that match TRBD1. The germline gives CDR1 SNHLY, CDR2 FYNNEI. The CDR3 is made up of 13 amino acids. Unmatched junction bases numbered 2, after V lost 3 bases and J lost 8 bases. CDR3 nucleotide sequence: TGTGCCAGCAGTGAGGACAGGGGAGACATTCAGTACTTC. This encodes CASSEDRGDIQYF.

Of note for this clonotype: With a much larger clone just one base away, this may be a read error. The chain is built from TRBV19 and TRBJ1-1; no firm D call. CDR3 length equals 13 residues. The germline gives CDR1 LNHDA, CDR2 SQIVND (reference sequence). CDR3 region: CATMTNLNTEALF. The CDR3 nucleotides read TGTGCCACCATGACCAACCTGAACACTGAAGCTCTCTTT. Full variable domain (remainder filled in from reference TRBV19 and TRBJ1-1): DGGITQSPKYLFRKEGQNVTLSCEQNLNHDAMYWYRQDPGQGLRLIYYSQIVNDFQKGDIAEGYSVSREKKESFPLTVTSAQKNPTAFYLCATMTNLNTEALFGQGTRLTVV.

This clonotype was seen many times. V usage is TRBV28 and J usage is TRBJ2-5; TRBD1 is a possible D gene (6 bases). The CDR3 extends over 13 amino acids. V shed 6 bases and J shed 5 bases, with 13 bases lying between them. Per germline, CDR1 MDHEN and CDR2 SYDVKM. CDR3 nucleotides: TGTGCCAGCAGAGCCCAGGGGCGGGAGACCCAGTACTTC. This codes for CASRAQGRETQYF.

In this sample, this clonotype turned up many times. The V call is TRBV12-3 or TRBV12-4, the J call TRBJ1-1, with D hard to call. V lost 6 bases, J lost 3 bases, and 8 bases lay in between. This CDR3 is 12 amino acids long. The CDR3 spells CASSQQYTEAFF. For the CDR3, the DNA is TGTGCCAGCAGCCAACAATACACTGAAGCTTTCTTT.

At least ten counts were recorded for this clonotype. The rearrangement joins TRBV28 to TRBJ1-5; 8 bases are a match to TRBD1. The CDR3 spans 16 residues. V was clipped by 1 base and J by 5 bases; unmatched bases: 7. The germline V gene encodes CDR1 MDHEN and CDR2 SYDVKM. CDR3 region: CASSLSGRGLDQPQHF. CDR3 nucleotides: TGTGCCAGCAGTTTATCAGGCAGGGGGCTGGATCAGCCCCAGCATTTT.

This clonotype was observed a few times. CDR3 in DNA: TGCAGCGGTGAGACAGGGGGCTATGGCTACACCTTC. This encodes CSGETGGYGYTF. The chain has TRBV29-1 and TRBJ1-2; 9 positions match TRBD1. The V segment lost 7 bases and the J segment 4 bases; nucleotides outside the gene matches: 4. The germline V gene has CDR1 SQVTM and CDR2 ANQGSEA. The CDR3 has 12 residues.

This clonotype showed up many times. The genes are TRBV20-1 and TRBJ2-7; D is perhaps TRBD1 (5 bases). The V and J ends lost 2 bases and 3 bases respectively, with 11 bases between them. The CDR3 runs to 13 residues. The germline V gene encodes CDR1 DFQATT and CDR2 SNEGSKA (reference sequence). The CDR3 spells CSARMAGIYEQYF. The CDR3 DNA reads as TGCAGTGCTAGAATGGCAGGGATCTACGAGCAGTACTTC.

This clonotype was detected ten times or more. This chain uses TRBV27 with TRBJ2-7; 8 bases align to TRBD2. The CDR3 is 15 residues long. The V segment lost 2 bases and the J segment 1 base; nucleotides outside the gene matches: 4. Germline V gene lookup returns CDR1 MNHEY and CDR2 SMNVEV (reference sequence). As DNA, the CDR3 is TGTGCCAGCAGTTTACTAGCGGGCGTATCCTACGAGCAGTACTTC. It translates to CASSLLAGVSYEQYF.

This chain joins TRBV14 and TRBJ2-7, with D unclear. This CDR3 is 12 amino acids long. CDR1 is SGHDN, CDR2 FVKESK, per germline. V was clipped by 4 bases and J by 2 bases, with 6 bases between them. CDR3 DNA: TGTGCCAGCAGCCGTATTGCCTACGAGCAGTACTTC. This sequence encodes CASSRIAYEQYF. The whole variable domain, filled in from reference TRBV14 and TRBJ2-7, reads EAGVTQFPSHSVIEKGQTVTLRCDPISGHDNLYWYRRVMGKEIKFLLHFVKESKQDESGMPNNRFLAERTGGTYSTLKVQPAELEDSGVYFCASSRIAYEQYFGPGTRLTVT.

The CDR3 nucleotides read TGTGCCAGCTGCCGTGGGCGGCCCACAGATACGCAGTATTTT. As protein: CASCRGRPTDTQYF. The chain has TRBV9 and TRBJ2-3; D gene uncertain. V lost 7 bases and J 2 bases, leaving 14 bases between the germline ends. In germline, CDR1 is SGDLS, CDR2 YYNGEE. The CDR3 is made up of 14 amino acids.

This clonotype was observed a handful of times. The gene calls are TRBV10-3 and TRBJ2-2; 8 nucleotides align to TRBD1. V was pared by 9 bases and J by 2 bases, with 2 bases of the junction left unmatched. CDR1 and CDR2 from the germline V gene are ENHRY and SYGVKD. The CDR3 spans 13 residues. The CDR3: CAMGTGNTGELFF. The DNA for the CDR3 is TGTGCCATGGGGACAGGAAACACCGGGGAGCTGTTTTTT.

The chain joins TRBV5-4 to TRBJ2-3; D gene uncertain. Looked up from germline, CDR1 is SGHNT and CDR2 is YYREEE (reference sequence). V was trimmed by 0 bases and J by 2 bases, leaving 7 bases between them. CDR3 length equals 14 residues. This CDR3 is CASSLASITDTQYF. DNA of the CDR3: TGTGCCAGCAGCTTGGCTTCCATCACAGATACGCAGTATTTT.

The J gene is TRBJ1-6, the V gene TRBV13; possible D gene TRBD1, 5 bases. The V gene's germline CDR1 is PRHDT and CDR2 FYEKMQ (reference sequence). Deletions cut 5 bases from V and 4 bases from J, with 15 bases between. This CDR3 contains 16 residues. The CDR3 DNA reads as TGTGCCAGCAGCCCGGGACCTACAGGTTATAATTCACCCCTCCACTTT. This sequence encodes CASSPGPTGYNSPLHF. The full variable domain, rest sourced from reference TRBV13 and TRBJ1-6, is AAGVIQSPRHLIKEKRETATLKCYPIPRHDTVYWYQQGPGQDPQFLISFYEKMQSDKGSIPDRFSAQQFSDYHSELNMSSLELGDSALYFCASSPGPTGYNSPLHFGNGTRLTVT.

This clonotype was counted a few times. The gene calls are TRBV9 and TRBJ2-7; D ambiguous. V lost 0 bases to trimming and J lost 0 bases, with 10 bases between them. CDR3 length: 15 amino acids. Per the germline V gene, CDR1 is SGDLS and CDR2 is YYNGEE. CDR3 nucleotide sequence: TGTGCCAGCAGCGTAGGGATTAGCACCTCCTACGAGCAGTACTTC. Translation: CASSVGISTSYEQYF. Filled out from reference TRBV9 and TRBJ2-7, the complete variable domain reads DSGVTQTPKHLITATGQRVTLRCSPRSGDLSVYWYQQSLDQGLQFLIQYYNGEERAKGNILERFSAQQFPDLHSELNLSSLELGDSALYFCASSVGISTSYEQYFGPGTRLTVT.

This clonotype was picked up many times. The V call is TRBV9, the J call TRBJ2-5; D not certain. The CDR3 contains 15 residues. V was clipped by 0 bases and J by 2 bases, with 11 bases between them. Looked up from germline, CDR1 is SGDLS and CDR2 is YYNGEE. CDR3 bases: TGTGCCAGCAGCGTAGCTACCGGCGGTCAAGAGACCCAGTACTTC. Amino acid sequence: CASSVATGGQETQYF.

The chain joins TRBV5-6 to TRBJ2-2; D is ambiguous. Germline V gene data show CDR1 as SGHDT and CDR2 as YYEEEE. This CDR3 contains 12 residues. V was clipped by 3 bases and J by 4 bases, with 4 bases between them. The CDR3 here is CASSWSTGELFF. As DNA, the CDR3 is TGTGCCAGCAGCTGGAGCACCGGGGAGCTGTTTTTT.